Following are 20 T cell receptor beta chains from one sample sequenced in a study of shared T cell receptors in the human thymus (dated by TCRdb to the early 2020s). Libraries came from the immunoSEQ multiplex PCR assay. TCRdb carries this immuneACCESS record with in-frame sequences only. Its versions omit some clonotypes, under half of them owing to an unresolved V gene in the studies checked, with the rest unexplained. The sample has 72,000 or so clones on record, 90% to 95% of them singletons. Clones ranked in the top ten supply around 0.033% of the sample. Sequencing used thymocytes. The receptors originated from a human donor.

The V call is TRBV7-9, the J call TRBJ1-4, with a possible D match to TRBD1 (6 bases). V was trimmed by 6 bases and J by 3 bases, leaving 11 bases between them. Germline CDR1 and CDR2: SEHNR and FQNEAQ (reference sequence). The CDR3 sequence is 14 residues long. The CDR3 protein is CASSVPGANEKLFF. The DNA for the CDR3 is TGTGCCAGCAGTGTTCCAGGGGCTAATGAAAAACTGTTTTTT.

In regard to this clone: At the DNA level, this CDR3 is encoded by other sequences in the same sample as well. The CDR3 sequence is CAISESKEGESTDTQYF. CDR3 nucleotides: TGTGCCATCAGTGAGTCGAAGGAGGGGGAGTCCACAGATACGCAGTATTTT. The chain employs TRBV10-3 and TRBJ2-3, with D perhaps given as TRBD1 or TRBD2 (6 bases each). The CDR3 loop spans 17 amino acids. Germline CDR1 and CDR2: ENHRY and SYGVKD. V was cut by 0 bases and J by 2 bases, with 15 bases left in between.

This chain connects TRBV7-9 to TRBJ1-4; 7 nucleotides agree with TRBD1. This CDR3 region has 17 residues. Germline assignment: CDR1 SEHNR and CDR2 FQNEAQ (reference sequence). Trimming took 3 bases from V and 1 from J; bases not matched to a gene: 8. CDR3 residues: CASSFTLGTVTNEKLFF. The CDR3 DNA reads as TGTGCCAGCAGCTTTACGCTCGGGACAGTAACTAATGAAAAACTGTTTTTT. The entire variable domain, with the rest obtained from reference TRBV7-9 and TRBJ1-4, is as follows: DTGVSQNPRHKITKRGQNVTFRCDPISEHNRLYWYRQTLGQGPEFLTYFQNEAQLEKSRLLSDRFSAERPKGSFSTLEIQRTEQGDSAMYLCASSFTLGTVTNEKLFFGSGTQLSVL.

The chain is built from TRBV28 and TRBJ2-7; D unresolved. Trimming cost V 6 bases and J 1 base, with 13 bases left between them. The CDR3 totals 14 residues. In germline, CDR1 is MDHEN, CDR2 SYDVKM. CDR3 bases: TGTGCCAGCAGCAGAACCGTAGGGTCCTACGAGCAGTACTTC. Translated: CASSRTVGSYEQYF.

Here the CDR3 DNA reads TGTGCCAGCAGTGCTACAGGGGGGGGACAAGAGACCCAGTACTTC. This gives the protein CASSATGGGQETQYF. The J gene is TRBJ2-5, the V gene TRBV6-1; D might be TRBD1 (8 bases). In germline, CDR1 is MNHNS, CDR2 SASEGT. This CDR3 spans 15 amino acids. V lost 4 bases and J 2 bases, leaving 14 bases between the germline ends.

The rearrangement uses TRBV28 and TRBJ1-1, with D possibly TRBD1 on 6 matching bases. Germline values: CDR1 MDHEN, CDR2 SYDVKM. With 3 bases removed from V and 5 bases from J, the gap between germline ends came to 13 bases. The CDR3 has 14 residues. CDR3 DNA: TGTGCCAGCAGTTTCGGGGGGGCGAGTACTGAAGCTTTCTTT. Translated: CASSFGGASTEAFF.

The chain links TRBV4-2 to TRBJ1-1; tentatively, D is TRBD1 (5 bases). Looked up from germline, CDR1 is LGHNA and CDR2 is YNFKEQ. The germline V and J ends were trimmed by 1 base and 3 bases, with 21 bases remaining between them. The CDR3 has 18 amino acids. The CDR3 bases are TGTGCCAGCAGCCAAGCGACCCGGACCTCGAAGGGGTACACTGAAGCTTTCTTT. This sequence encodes CASSQATRTSKGYTEAFF.

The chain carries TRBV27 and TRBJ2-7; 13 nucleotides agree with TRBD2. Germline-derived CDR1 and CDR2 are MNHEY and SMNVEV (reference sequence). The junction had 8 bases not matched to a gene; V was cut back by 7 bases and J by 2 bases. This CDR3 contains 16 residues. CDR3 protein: CASTAGLAGVPYEQYF. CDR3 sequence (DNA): TGTGCCAGCACCGCCGGACTAGCGGGGGTCCCCTACGAGCAGTACTTC.

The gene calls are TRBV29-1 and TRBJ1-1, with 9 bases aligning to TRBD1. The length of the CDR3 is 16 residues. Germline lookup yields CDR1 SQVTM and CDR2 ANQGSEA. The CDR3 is CSPNDRGRAVNTEAFF. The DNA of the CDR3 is TGCAGTCCTAACGACAGGGGGAGAGCGGTGAACACTGAAGCTTTCTTT.

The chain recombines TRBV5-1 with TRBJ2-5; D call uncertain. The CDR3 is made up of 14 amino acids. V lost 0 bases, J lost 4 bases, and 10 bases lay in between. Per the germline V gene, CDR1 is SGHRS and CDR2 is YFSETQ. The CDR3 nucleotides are TGCGCCAGCAGCTTGGTTCCGGTTGGAGAGACCCAGTACTTC. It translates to CASSLVPVGETQYF.

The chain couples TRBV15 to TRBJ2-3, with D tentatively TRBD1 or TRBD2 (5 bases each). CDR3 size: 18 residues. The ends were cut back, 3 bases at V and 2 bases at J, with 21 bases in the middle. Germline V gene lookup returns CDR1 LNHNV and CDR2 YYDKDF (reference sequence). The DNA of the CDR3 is TGTGCCACCAGCAGGGGACCCTCAAGAGGCGACTACACAGATACGCAGTATTTT. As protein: CATSRGPSRGDYTDTQYF. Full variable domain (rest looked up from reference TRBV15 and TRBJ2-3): DAMVIQNPRYQVTQFGKPVTLSCSQTLNHNVMYWYQQKSSQAPKLLFHYYDKDFNNEADTPDNFQSRRPNTSFCFLDIRSPGLGDTAMYLCATSRGPSRGDYTDTQYFGPGTRLTVL.

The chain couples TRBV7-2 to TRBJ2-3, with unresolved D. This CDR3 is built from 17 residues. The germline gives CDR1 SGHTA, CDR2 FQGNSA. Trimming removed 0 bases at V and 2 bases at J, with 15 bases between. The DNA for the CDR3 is TGTGCCAGCAGCTTAGCCGGTCTGGGCCAAATCACAGATACGCAGTATTTT. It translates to CASSLAGLGQITDTQYF.

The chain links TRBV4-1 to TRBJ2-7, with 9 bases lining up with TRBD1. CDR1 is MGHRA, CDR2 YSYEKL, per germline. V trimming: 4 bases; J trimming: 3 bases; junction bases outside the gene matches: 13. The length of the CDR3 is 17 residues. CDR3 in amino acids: CASSLDRGQGINYEQYF. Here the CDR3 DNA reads TGCGCCAGCAGCCTAGATAGAGGACAGGGGATAAACTACGAGCAGTACTTC.

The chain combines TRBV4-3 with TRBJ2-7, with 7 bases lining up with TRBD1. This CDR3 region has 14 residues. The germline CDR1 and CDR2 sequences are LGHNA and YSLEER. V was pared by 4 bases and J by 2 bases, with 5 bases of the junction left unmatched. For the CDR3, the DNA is TGCGCCAGCAGCCCCGGGGACAGCGCCTACGAGCAGTACTTC. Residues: CASSPGDSAYEQYF.

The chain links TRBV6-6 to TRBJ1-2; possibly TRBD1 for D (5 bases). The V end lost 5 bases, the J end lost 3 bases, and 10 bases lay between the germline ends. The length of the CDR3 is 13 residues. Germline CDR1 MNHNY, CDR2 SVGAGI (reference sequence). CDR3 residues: CASSRQPDYGYTF. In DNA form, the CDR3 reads TGTGCCAGCAGTAGACAGCCCGACTATGGCTACACCTTC.

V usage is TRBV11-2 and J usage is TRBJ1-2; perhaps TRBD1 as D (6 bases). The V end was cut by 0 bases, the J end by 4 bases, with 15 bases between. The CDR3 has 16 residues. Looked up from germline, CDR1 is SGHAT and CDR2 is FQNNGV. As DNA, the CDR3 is TGTGCCAGCAGCTTAGATCTTGGCCAGGGGATCTATGGCTACACCTTC. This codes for CASSLDLGQGIYGYTF.

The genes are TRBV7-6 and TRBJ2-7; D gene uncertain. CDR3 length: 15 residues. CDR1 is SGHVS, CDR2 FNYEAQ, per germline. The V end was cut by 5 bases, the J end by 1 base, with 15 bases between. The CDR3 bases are TGTGCCAGCAGCCCCCTCCTATCTGTTTCCTACGAGCAGTACTTC. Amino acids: CASSPLLSVSYEQYF.

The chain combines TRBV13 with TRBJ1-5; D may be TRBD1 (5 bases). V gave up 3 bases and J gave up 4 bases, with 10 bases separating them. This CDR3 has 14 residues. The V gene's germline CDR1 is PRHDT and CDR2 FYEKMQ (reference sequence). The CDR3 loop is CASSFRGGNQPQHF. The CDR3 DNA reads TGTGCCAGCAGCTTTAGGGGTGGAAATCAGCCCCAGCATTTT.

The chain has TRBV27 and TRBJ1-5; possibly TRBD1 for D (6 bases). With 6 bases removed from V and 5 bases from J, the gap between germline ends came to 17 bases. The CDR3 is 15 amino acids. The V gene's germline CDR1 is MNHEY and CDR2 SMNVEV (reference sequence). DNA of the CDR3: TGTGCCAGCAGCCCACGCCAGACAGGTCATCAGCCCCAGCATTTT. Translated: CASSPRQTGHQPQHF.

The CDR3 protein is CASSLSTSGGTSNTGELFF. The CDR3 DNA reads as TGTGCCAGCAGCTTGTCGACTAGCGGGGGGACTTCGAACACCGGGGAGCTGTTTTTT. This chain links TRBV14 with TRBJ2-2, with 13 nucleotides matching TRBD2. V lost 5 bases and J lost 0; bases outside the gene matches: 9. CDR3 length: 19 residues. CDR1 is SGHDN and CDR2 is FVKESK in the germline V gene.